A selection of T cell receptor beta chains follows, all from one sample in a study of T cell repertoires in cytomegalovirus infection. One entry per CDR3 protein, called by TCRdb with MiXCR from the reads. Among 450,000 to 550,000 distinct CDR3 sequences listed, about 17% were seen once. What was sequenced was CD8+ T cells from PBMCs. The source of these receptors is a human donor in good health (CMV status not recorded). Some clones in this sample may be carry-over from other donors' samples. Both conserved end residues are part of each CDR3. The D gene is left open where the match is weak. The size field is filled for only some rows; it gives once, few, many or a size class.

v_call,cdr3_length,j_call,clone_size,d_call,cdr3_aa,cdr3_nt
TRBV6-1,13,TRBJ1-2,.,.,CASSTGPRYVYTF,TGTGCCAGCAGCACCGGGCCCCGCTATGTCTACACCTTC
TRBV7-6,14,TRBJ1-4,many,.,CASSQSGLNEKLFF,TGTGCCAGCAGCCAGAGTGGCCTTAATGAAAAACTGTTTTTT
TRBV4-2,17,TRBJ2-1,few,TRBD1,CASSHDFPGTGSNEQFF,TGTGCCAGCAGCCACGATTTCCCTGGGACAGGTTCCAATGAGCAGTTCTTC
TRBV6-5,15,TRBJ2-1,.,TRBD2,CASRVSGGAYNEQFF,TGTGCCAGCAGAGTTAGCGGGGGGGCCTACAATGAGCAGTTCTTC
TRBV7-3,15,TRBJ2-3,many,.,CASSPTNLFGDTQYF,TGTGCCAGCAGCCCGACAAACCTTTTCGGAGATACGCAGTATTTT
TRBV20-1,15,TRBJ2-3,.,TRBD2,CSARGGGPRTDTQYF,TGCAGTGCTAGAGGCGGGGGGCCTCGCACAGATACGCAGTATTTT
TRBV25-1,15,TRBJ1-6,many,TRBD1,CASSEMVTGGSPLHF,TGTGCCAGCAGTGAAATGGTGACAGGGGGTTCACCCCTCCACTTT
TRBV7-6,14,TRBJ1-3,.,TRBD1,CASSPGQGVNTIYF,TGTGCCAGCAGTCCCGGACAGGGTGTGAACACCATATATTTT
TRBV7-8,14,TRBJ2-7,many,TRBD1,CASSLLGTAYEQYF,TGTGCCAGCAGCTTACTAGGGACAGCCTACGAGCAGTACTTC
TRBV12-3/TRBV12-4,15,TRBJ2-4,many,.,CASSLGLALGNIQYF,TGTGCCAGCAGTTTAGGCTTGGCTCTTGGAAACATTCAGTACTTC
TRBV28,14,TRBJ1-1,many,.,CASSIGGSNTEAFF,TGTGCCAGCAGTATCGGGGGGTCGAACACTGAAGCTTTCTTT
TRBV12-3/TRBV12-4,15,TRBJ2-3,.,TRBD2,CASTPGAGGRGTQYF,TGTGCCAGCACCCCAGGAGCGGGGGGCCGAGGTACGCAGTATTTT
TRBV29-1,13,TRBJ2-7,few,.,CSVEISTGYEQYF,TGCAGCGTTGAAATCAGTACTGGCTACGAGCAGTACTTC
TRBV7-8,15,TRBJ2-1,many,.,CASSLGGFSYNEQFF,TGTGCCAGCAGCTTAGGGGGCTTCTCCTACAATGAGCAGTTCTTC
TRBV20-1,13,TRBJ1-1,.,.,CSAIQASETEAFF,TGCAGTGCAATACAGGCCTCGGAAACTGAAGCTTTCTTT
TRBV6-5,14,TRBJ1-1,few,.,CASSPGGDGTEAFF,TGTGCCAGCAGTCCCGGCGGGGATGGGACTGAAGCTTTCTTT
TRBV25-1,16,TRBJ1-4,.,TRBD1,CASSDWTGGEDEKLFF,TGTGCCAGCAGTGATTGGACAGGGGGCGAAGATGAAAAACTGTTTTTT
TRBV11-3,15,TRBJ2-5,.,.,CASSLTSSPGETQYF,TGTGCCAGCAGCTTAACTAGCAGCCCGGGGGAGACCCAGTACTTC
TRBV19,16,TRBJ1-1,few,TRBD1,CASSIRGQGPNTEAFF,TGTGCCAGTAGTATAAGGGGACAGGGACCGAACACTGAAGCTTTCTTT
TRBV9,16,TRBJ1-1,.,.,CASSVGGWERSTEAFF,TGTGCCAGCAGCGTAGGGGGTTGGGAGAGAAGCACTGAAGCTTTCTTT
TRBV7-6,15,TRBJ1-5,.,.,CASSLRAAVGQPQHF,TGTGCCAGCAGCTTACGGGCAGCAGTCGGACAGCCCCAGCATTTT
TRBV4-1,15,TRBJ1-5,few,TRBD1,CASSQGQGAHQPQHF,TGCGCCAGCAGCCAAGGACAGGGGGCACATCAGCCCCAGCATTTT
TRBV7-9,18,TRBJ1-2,.,TRBD1,CASSSPRTGGYGNYGYTF,TGTGCCAGCAGTTCTCCGAGGACAGGGGGGTATGGTAACTATGGCTACACCTTC
TRBV11-2,18,TRBJ1-4,many,TRBD1,CASSPWARDRDGDEKLFF,TGTGCCAGCAGCCCCTGGGCCCGGGACAGGGATGGGGATGAAAAACTGTTTTTT
TRBV7-6,16,TRBJ2-5,many,TRBD2,CASSLGGTSPGETQYF,TGTGCCAGCAGCTTAGGGGGGACTAGCCCAGGAGAGACCCAGTACTTC
TRBV12-3/TRBV12-4,14,TRBJ2-7,many,TRBD1,CASSPSDRVREQYF,TGTGCCAGCAGCCCCTCAGACAGGGTTAGAGAGCAGTACTTC
TRBV28,17,TRBJ2-2,few,TRBD2,CASRLRTTSGPSGELFF,TGTGCCAGCAGACTTAGAACGACTAGCGGGCCTTCAGGGGAGCTGTTTTTT
TRBV27,14,TRBJ2-1,many,.,CASSRGGTYNEQFF,TGTGCCAGCAGTAGGGGGGGAACCTACAATGAGCAGTTCTTC
TRBV7-3,15,TRBJ1-3,.,.,CASSVDRSSGNTIYF,TGTGCCAGCAGCGTGGACAGAAGCTCTGGAAACACCATATATTTT
TRBV30,15,TRBJ1-6,few,.,CAWSPQVPRIIPLHF,TGTGCCTGGAGTCCCCAGGTACCGCGGATTATCCCCCTCCACTTT
TRBV6-1,17,TRBJ2-3,.,.,CASSEVRYGGQGDTQYF,TGTGCCAGCAGTGAAGTACGGTATGGGGGTCAGGGAGATACGCAGTATTTT
TRBV10-3,16,TRBJ2-3,many,.,CAISESSSAGTDTQYF,TGTGCCATCAGTGAGTCGTCGTCGGCGGGCACAGATACGCAGTATTTT
TRBV27,16,TRBJ2-7,few,TRBD2,CASSPSGGARSYEQYF,TGTGCCAGCAGTCCAAGCGGGGGGGCTCGCTCCTACGAGCAGTACTTC
TRBV12-3/TRBV12-4,14,TRBJ1-4,few,TRBD1,CASSSRTGYEKLFF,TGTGCCAGCAGTTCCCGGACAGGGTACGAAAAACTGTTTTTT
TRBV20-1,15,TRBJ2-6,.,TRBD1,CSAPGQGTGANVLTF,TGCAGTGCCCCGGGACAGGGGACCGGGGCCAACGTCCTGACTTTC
TRBV27,14,TRBJ2-1,.,TRBD2,CASSTSGPRRGQFF,TGTGCCAGCAGTACTAGCGGGCCCCGCAGAGGGCAGTTCTTC
TRBV9,15,TRBJ1-1,many,.,CASSVAGRPNTEAFF,TGTGCCAGCAGCGTAGCGGGACGTCCGAACACTGAAGCTTTCTTT
TRBV29-1,15,TRBJ2-5,few,.,CSVPLRRTPGETQYF,TGCAGCGTTCCCCTGAGGAGGACCCCGGGAGAGACCCAGTACTTC
TRBV9,13,TRBJ1-6,few,.,CASSVAGNSPLHF,TGTGCCAGCAGCGTAGCTGGGAATTCACCCCTCCACTTT
TRBV29-1,13,TRBJ2-7,few,TRBD1,CSVSDRKIHEQYF,TGCAGCGTTTCGGACAGGAAGATCCACGAGCAGTACTTC
TRBV5-1,17,TRBJ2-1,.,TRBD2,CASSSGTSGMWYNEQFF,TGCGCCAGCAGCTCCGGGACTAGCGGGATGTGGTACAATGAGCAGTTCTTC
TRBV2,17,TRBJ1-5,.,.,CASSEAGANLSNQPQHF,TGTGCCAGCAGTGAGGCGGGGGCCAACCTAAGCAATCAGCCCCAGCATTTT
TRBV12-3/TRBV12-4,16,TRBJ1-2,.,.,CASTIRSGGRVYGYTF,TGTGCCAGCACCATAAGGTCTGGGGGTCGGGTCTATGGCTACACCTTC
TRBV27,18,TRBJ2-1,few,TRBD2,CASSLATSGRAIGDEQFF,TGTGCCAGCAGTTTAGCGACTAGCGGGAGGGCCATAGGGGATGAGCAGTTCTTC
TRBV18,19,TRBJ1-3,few,TRBD1,CASSPRLMGTDDSGNTIYF,TGTGCCAGCTCACCAAGGCTAATGGGGACAGACGACTCTGGAAACACCATATATTTT
TRBV4-1,14,TRBJ2-1,few,.,CASSRPRDTYEQFF,TGCGCCAGCAGCCGGCCTCGGGACACCTATGAGCAGTTCTTC
TRBV7-9,14,TRBJ2-3,many,.,CASSGQQGEDTQYF,TGTGCCAGCAGCGGACAACAGGGCGAAGATACGCAGTATTTT
TRBV7-9,13,TRBJ1-2,many,.,CASSLSGYEGYTF,TGTGCCAGCAGCTTATCAGGGTACGAAGGCTACACCTTC
TRBV25-1,15,TRBJ1-1,.,.,CASSELMGSGTEAFF,TGTGCCAGCAGTGAATTGATGGGAAGTGGGACTGAAGCTTTCTTT
TRBV7-9,16,TRBJ1-4,many,.,CASSSSRRGFNEKLFF,TGTGCCAGCAGCTCCTCCCGGAGGGGATTTAATGAAAAACTGTTTTTT
TRBV10-3,20,TRBJ1-5,many,.,CAISEGLDNVVQGLNQPQHF,TGTGCCATCAGTGAGGGCCTGGACAACGTCGTCCAGGGCCTAAATCAGCCCCAGCATTTT
TRBV12-3/TRBV12-4,18,TRBJ2-1,many,.,CASNRDRRVVGGNNEQFF,TGTGCCAGCAATAGGGACCGGAGGGTAGTAGGGGGGAACAATGAGCAGTTCTTC
TRBV20-1,15,TRBJ1-1,.,.,CSARDLGGVNTEAFF,TGCAGTGCTAGAGATTTGGGGGGAGTGAACACTGAAGCTTTCTTT
TRBV10-3,17,TRBJ2-5,many,.,CAISESRGRGPIETQYF,TGTGCCATCAGTGAGTCGAGGGGAAGGGGTCCAATTGAGACCCAGTACTTC
TRBV4-1,14,TRBJ1-5,.,.,CASSQVLTGQPQHF,TGCGCCAGCAGCCAAGTTTTGACTGGTCAGCCCCAGCATTTT
TRBV4-1,14,TRBJ2-1,many,TRBD2,CASSQEGLINEQFF,TGCGCCAGCAGCCAAGAGGGACTAATAAATGAGCAGTTCTTC